The rows below give T cell receptor beta chains drawn from one sample of a study of metastatic and nonmetastatic thyroid tumors. TCRdb re-analyzed the PCR reads using MiXCR. The sample has roughly 64,000 clones; 4% to 4.5% are singletons. The sequenced sample was blood. Receptors originate from a female donor with papillary thyroid cancer or a benign thyroid nodule (not recorded which). Some clones in this sample may be carry-over from other donors' samples. CDR3s include the opening cysteine and the closing phenylalanine or tryptophan. Fields, in order: D gene, V gene, clone size, J gene, CDR3 protein, CDR3 DNA. The D gene is left open where the match is weak. Clone size is shown for a subset of rows, as once, few, many or a class of expanded clone.

-	TRBV7-6	many	TRBJ1-1	CASSSRRDSEAFF	TGTGCCAGCAGTTCTAGACGGGACTCTGAAGCTTTCTTT
TRBD1	TRBV6-2/TRBV6-3	few	TRBJ1-2	CANSDRTGINYGYTF	TGTGCCAACAGTGACAGGACAGGGATTAACTACGGCTACACCTTC
TRBD1	TRBV20-1	many	TRBJ1-1	CSAPGQVNTEAFF	TGCAGTGCCCCCGGACAGGTTAACACTGAAGCTTTCTTT
-	TRBV2	many	TRBJ2-7	CASSSSGYEQYF	TGTGCCAGCAGTAGCAGTGGCTACGAGCAGTACTTC
-	TRBV6-5	few	TRBJ1-1	CASSYSANTEAFF	TGTGCCAGCAGTTACTCGGCGAACACTGAAGCTTTCTTT
-	TRBV24-1	many	TRBJ2-3	CATEGTFPRDTQYF	TGTGCCACGGAAGGGACTTTTCCCCGGGATACGCAGTATTTT
TRBD1	TRBV7-2	few	TRBJ1-3	CASSSTGALFGNTIYF	TGTGCCAGCAGCTCGACAGGGGCGTTATTTGGAAACACCATATATTTT
TRBD1	TRBV12-5	many	TRBJ2-7	CASGSEPPGQRSSYEQYF	TGTGCTAGTGGTTCGGAACCCCCGGGACAGAGAAGCTCCTACGAGCAGTACTTC
TRBD2	TRBV27	many	TRBJ2-3	CASRNQHSGVGITDTQYF	TGTGCCAGCAGAAATCAACATAGCGGGGTTGGGATCACAGATACGCAGTATTTT
TRBD2	TRBV4-1	-	TRBJ2-1	CASSPLANNEQFF	TGCGCCAGCAGCCCACTAGCGAACAATGAGCAGTTCTTC
TRBD2	TRBV10-3	few	TRBJ2-3	CAINPTGGLAARSADTQYF	TGTGCCATCAACCCAACGGGGGGACTAGCGGCCCGAAGCGCAGATACGCAGTATTTT
TRBD2	TRBV18	many	TRBJ2-7	CASSSTSGSPGEQYF	TGTGCCAGCTCATCCACTAGCGGGAGCCCCGGCGAGCAGTACTTC
-	TRBV6-1	-	TRBJ1-5	CASSERAVQPQHF	TGTGCCAGCAGTGAGAGGGCGGTTCAGCCCCAGCATTTT
TRBD2	TRBV12-3/TRBV12-4	-	TRBJ2-1	CASWGPAGFNEQSF	TGTGCCAGCTGGGGACCAGCGGGATTCAATGAGCAGTCCTTC
TRBD1	TRBV6-1	many	TRBJ2-6	CASSPGQGSGANVLTF	TGTGCCAGCAGTCCGGGACAGGGCTCTGGGGCCAACGTCCTGACTTTC
-	TRBV24-1	many	TRBJ2-5	CATSDQRPVGETQYF	TGTGCCACCAGTGACCAAAGACCCGTTGGGGAGACCCAGTACTTC
TRBD1	TRBV19	few	TRBJ1-6	CASSILPGTGSSPLHF	TGTGCCAGTAGTATCCTCCCCGGGACAGGGAGTTCACCCCTCCACTTT
TRBD2	TRBV6-1	-	TRBJ2-7	CASMGAGEACEQYF	TGTGCCAGCATGGGCGCGGGAGAGGCCTGCGAGCAGTACTTC
TRBD2	TRBV27	many	TRBJ2-2	CASSLAGGGTGELFF	TGTGCCAGCAGTTTAGCGGGAGGGGGCACCGGGGAGCTGTTTTTT
-	TRBV18	many	TRBJ1-2	CASSPAYFGYTF	TGTGCCAGCTCACCCGCGTATTTTGGCTACACCTTC
-	TRBV5-1	-	TRBJ2-7	CASSSTASYEQYF	TGCGCCAGCAGCTCGACAGCCTCCTACGAGCAGTACTTC
TRBD2	TRBV20-1	many	TRBJ2-2	CSARDLVSGRLDTGELFF	TGCAGTGCTAGAGATCTTGTTAGCGGGAGGTTGGACACCGGGGAGCTGTTTTTT
-	TRBV6-1	many	TRBJ1-1	CASSYHRGNTEAFF	TGTGCCAGCAGTTACCACCGGGGGAACACTGAAGCTTTCTTT
-	TRBV19	many	TRBJ1-2	CASSPDVYGYTF	TGTGCCAGTAGTCCCGATGTCTATGGCTACACCTTC
-	TRBV6-1	many	TRBJ1-2	CASSKGGRNNYGYTF	TGTGCCAGCAGCAAAGGCGGCAGAAATAACTATGGCTACACCTTC
TRBD2	TRBV12-5	many	TRBJ2-1	CASGHGTSGNNEQFF	TGTGCTAGTGGTCATGGGACTAGCGGTAACAATGAGCAGTTCTTC
-	TRBV5-4	many	TRBJ1-2	CATTKGQSNYGYTF	TGTGCCACCACCAAAGGACAGTCTAACTATGGCTACACCTTC
-	TRBV10-3	few	TRBJ2-5	CAISESNEETQYF	TGTGCCATCAGTGAGTCGAATGAAGAGACCCAGTACTTC
TRBD2	TRBV5-1	many	TRBJ2-3	CASSLETSGRGDTQYF	TGCGCCAGCAGCTTGGAGACTAGCGGGAGAGGAGATACGCAGTATTTT
-	TRBV5-4	many	TRBJ2-2	CASSLGGTASSRELFF	TGTGCCAGCAGCCTTGGTGGGACTGCCAGTTCCCGGGAGCTGTTTTTT
-	TRBV7-9	many	TRBJ1-5	CASSRDSNQPQHF	TGTGCCAGCAGCCGGGACAGCAATCAGCCCCAGCATTTT
-	TRBV19	few	TRBJ1-3	CASSYAGSGNTIYF	TGTGCCAGTAGTTACGCCGGCTCTGGAAACACCATATATTTT
-	TRBV28	many	TRBJ2-5	CATRRGGQSGETQYF	TGTGCCACCAGAAGGGGGGGACAGTCTGGGGAGACCCAGTACTTC
-	TRBV20-1	many	TRBJ1-5	CSASAGINQPQHF	TGCAGTGCTTCAGCAGGGATCAATCAGCCCCAGCATTTT
-	TRBV2	many	TRBJ2-7	CASSRTPLEQYF	TGTGCCAGCAGTAGGACGCCCCTCGAGCAGTACTTC
-	TRBV30	many	TRBJ2-7	CAWSGRTLYEQYF	TGTGCCTGGAGTGGGCGGACCCTTTACGAGCAGTACTTC
-	TRBV9	many	TRBJ2-3	CASSPSGTTDTQYF	TGTGCCAGCAGCCCCAGCGGCACCACAGATACGCAGTATTTT
-	TRBV12-3/TRBV12-4	many	TRBJ2-5	CASSFLAEETQYF	TGTGCCAGCAGTTTCTTAGCGGAAGAGACCCAGTACTTC
TRBD2	TRBV7-2	many	TRBJ2-1	CASSLYPPLAGGPYEQFF	TGTGCCAGCAGCTTATACCCCCCTCTAGCGGGAGGGCCATATGAGCAGTTCTTC
-	TRBV25-1	-	TRBJ2-2	CSSSDLGPENTGELFF	TGTTCCAGCAGTGACTTGGGGCCGGAGAACACCGGGGAGCTTTTTTTT
-	TRBV11-2	-	TRBJ2-1	CASSLLLGANRNEQFF	TGTGCCAGCAGCTTATTACTGGGGGCGAATAGGAATGAGCAGTTCTTC
TRBD1	TRBV6-1	many	TRBJ1-5	CASSGGTGGQPQHF	TGTGCCAGCAGTGGCGGGACAGGGGGACAGCCCCAGCATTTT
-	TRBV3-1	many	TRBJ2-2	CASSQAGAGTGELFF	TGTGCCAGCAGCCAAGCGGGGGCGGGCACCGGGGAGCTGTTTTTT
TRBD1	TRBV20-1	few	TRBJ1-6	CSAKGRGLNNSPLHF	TGCAGTGCTAAGGGGAGGGGGCTGAATAATTCACCCCTCCACTTT
-	TRBV28	few	TRBJ1-1	CASSLSGFDEAFF	TGTGCCAGCAGTTTGTCAGGGTTTGATGAAGCTTTCTTT
-	TRBV5-1	-	TRBJ1-2	CATSQQGETYGYTF	TGCGCCACCAGCCAACAGGGTGAAACCTATGGCTACACCTTC
TRBD2	TRBV2	many	TRBJ2-4	CASIAGGVAKNIQYF	TGTGCCAGCATCGCGGGAGGGGTAGCCAAAAACATTCAGTACTTC
-	TRBV19	many	TRBJ1-6	CASSVYNSPLHF	TGTGCCAGTAGTGTATATAATTCACCCCTCCACTTT
TRBD1	TRBV11-2	many	TRBJ2-1	CASSGGQYNEQFF	TGTGCCAGCAGCGGGGGACAGTACAATGAGCAGTTCTTC
-	TRBV6-1	-	TRBJ1-2	CASSDQGVYGYTF	TGTGCCAGCAGTGACCAGGGAGTCTATGGCTACACCTTC
TRBD2	TRBV28	many	TRBJ2-1	CASSLGGSSYNEQFF	TGTGCCAGCAGTTTGGGCGGGAGTTCCTACAATGAGCAGTTCTTC
-	TRBV3-1	many	TRBJ1-6	CASSQGGGNNSPLHF	TGTGCCAGCAGCCAAGGAGGGGGGAATAATTCACCCCTCCACTTT
TRBD1	TRBV6-1	-	TRBJ2-7	CASKRDGTGAYEQYF	TGTGCCAGCAAAAGGGACGGGACAGGAGCCTACGAGCAGTACTTC
TRBD2	TRBV6-1	many	TRBJ2-1	CASSEDPSGRYNEQFF	TGTGCCAGCAGTGAAGATCCTAGCGGGAGGTACAATGAGCAGTTCTTC